This paragraph covers one T cell receptor beta chain sequence. Its specific antigen is unknown. Qualities for individual bases were not recorded, and no much larger clone is one base off. V and J are truncated by 6 bases and 5 bases respectively, leaving an intervening sequence of 19 bases. The germline V gene encodes CDR1 DFQATT and CDR2 SNEGSKA (reference sequence). The CDR3 numbers 14 residues from cysteine through phenylalanine. The read is trimmed to its CDR3 DNA, 42 bases read in frame from base 1. The library came from RT-PCR. Data came from an Illumina HiSeq 2500. Clones were called with MiXCR by TCRdb after fastp trimmed the public reads at Q25, and only in-frame beta chains were retained. Rows merge per CDR3 protein into single entries with the most common DNA and genes. The sample records 650,000 to 800,000 distinct CDR3 sequences, approximately 17% of which are singletons. The top ten constitute 9.5% to 13% of the sample.

This entry is derived from a study of response to subunit inactivated influenza vaccine listed by TCRdb under 2018. Looking at the study overall: To follow how T cells responded to a trivalent subunit inactivated influenza vaccine, the researchers relied on deep quantitative profiling of the T cell receptor repertoire.

What the authors observed across the whole study: The authors proposed that each seasonal influenza vaccination may bring in only a limited number of new T cells.

The TCR sequence derives from a man aged 50 or older who received an inactivated influenza vaccine. Donor details come from another sample of the same person, matched by shared clones. This chain is built from TRBV20-1 and TRBJ2-5; the D gene is perhaps TRBD1 or TRBD2, as each covers 6 bases. Sequences were derived from PBMCs from blood, sampled more than 4 days after vaccination. CDR3 protein: CSAWGTTGGETQYF. The DNA is as follows: TGCAGTGCGTGGGGGACAACAGGAGGGGAGACCCAGTACTTC.